This TCR beta chain was documented in a study of blood T cell repertoires in COVID-19. Study overall: The samples span acute and convalescent COVID-19 from the United States, Italy and Spain. Sample material is recorded as cDNA or gDNA derived from T cells, B-cell-depleted T cells, or PBMCs.

In the source study's methods: Amplifying reference gene primers gave estimates of nucleated cell counts. The repertoire was sequenced with immunoSEQ multiplex PCR; TCRdb's copy has only in-frame clones and lacks some. D and trimming were read from the DNA, whereas the V and J calls and clone size are those reported in that table. The sample includes about 220,000 clones, around 81% of them seen just once. CDR3 length equals 14 residues. Trimming took 3 bases from V and 8 from J; bases not matched to a gene: 4. CDR1 is LNHDA and CDR2 is SQIVND in the germline V gene (reference sequence). Sequencing was carried out using peripheral blood. The TCR comes from a woman aged 30 to 39 who had recovered from COVID-19. The V and J genes are TRBV19 and TRBJ1-2; 12 bases align to TRBD1. This CDR3 is CASSMGQGARGYTF. DNA of the CDR3: TGTGCCAGTAGTATGGGACAGGGGGCGCGGGGCTACACCTTC.